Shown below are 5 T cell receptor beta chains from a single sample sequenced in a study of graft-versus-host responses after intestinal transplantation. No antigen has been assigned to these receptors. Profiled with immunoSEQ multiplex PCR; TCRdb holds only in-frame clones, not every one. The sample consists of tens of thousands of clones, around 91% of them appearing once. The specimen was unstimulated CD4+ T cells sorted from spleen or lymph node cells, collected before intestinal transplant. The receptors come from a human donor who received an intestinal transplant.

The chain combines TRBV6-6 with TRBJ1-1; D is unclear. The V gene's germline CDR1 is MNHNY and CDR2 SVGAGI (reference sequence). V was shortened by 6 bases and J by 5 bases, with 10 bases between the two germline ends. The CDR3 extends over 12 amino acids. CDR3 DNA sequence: TGTGCCAGCAGGGGAGGGAAGACTGAAGCTTTCTTT. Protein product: CASRGGKTEAFF.

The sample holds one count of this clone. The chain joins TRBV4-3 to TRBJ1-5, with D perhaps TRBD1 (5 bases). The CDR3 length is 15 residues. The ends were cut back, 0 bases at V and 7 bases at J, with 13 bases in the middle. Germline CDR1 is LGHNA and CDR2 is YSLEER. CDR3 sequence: CASSQELASGQPQHF. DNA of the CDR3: TGCGCCAGCAGCCAAGAATTGGCCTCAGGGCAGCCCCAGCATTTT.

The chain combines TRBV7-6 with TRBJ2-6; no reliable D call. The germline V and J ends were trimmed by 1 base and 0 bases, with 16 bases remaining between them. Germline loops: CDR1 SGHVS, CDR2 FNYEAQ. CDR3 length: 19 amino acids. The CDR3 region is CASSLGRHRISSGANVLTF. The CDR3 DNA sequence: TGTGCCAGCAGCTTAGGGCGGCATCGTATCTCCTCTGGGGCCAACGTCCTGACTTTC.

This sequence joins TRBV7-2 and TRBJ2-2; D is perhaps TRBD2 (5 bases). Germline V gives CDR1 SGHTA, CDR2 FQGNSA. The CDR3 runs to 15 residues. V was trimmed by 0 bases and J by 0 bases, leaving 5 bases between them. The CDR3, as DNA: TGTGCCAGCAGCTTAGCCGGGGCGAACACCGGGGAGCTGTTTTTT. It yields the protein CASSLAGANTGELFF.

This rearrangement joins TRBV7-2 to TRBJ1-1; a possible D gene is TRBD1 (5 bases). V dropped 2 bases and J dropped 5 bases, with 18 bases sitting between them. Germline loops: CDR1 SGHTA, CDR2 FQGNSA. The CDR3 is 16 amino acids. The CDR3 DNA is TGTGCCAGCAGCTTAACCATAGGGACTACCCGAACTGAAGCTTTCTTT. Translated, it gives CASSLTIGTTRTEAFF. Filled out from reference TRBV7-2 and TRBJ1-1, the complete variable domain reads GAGVSQSPSNKVTEKGKDVELRCDPISGHTALYWYRQSLGQGLEFLIYFQGNSAPDKSGLPSDRFSAERTGGSVSTLTIQRTQQEDSAVYLCASSLTIGTTRTEAFFGQGTRLTVV.